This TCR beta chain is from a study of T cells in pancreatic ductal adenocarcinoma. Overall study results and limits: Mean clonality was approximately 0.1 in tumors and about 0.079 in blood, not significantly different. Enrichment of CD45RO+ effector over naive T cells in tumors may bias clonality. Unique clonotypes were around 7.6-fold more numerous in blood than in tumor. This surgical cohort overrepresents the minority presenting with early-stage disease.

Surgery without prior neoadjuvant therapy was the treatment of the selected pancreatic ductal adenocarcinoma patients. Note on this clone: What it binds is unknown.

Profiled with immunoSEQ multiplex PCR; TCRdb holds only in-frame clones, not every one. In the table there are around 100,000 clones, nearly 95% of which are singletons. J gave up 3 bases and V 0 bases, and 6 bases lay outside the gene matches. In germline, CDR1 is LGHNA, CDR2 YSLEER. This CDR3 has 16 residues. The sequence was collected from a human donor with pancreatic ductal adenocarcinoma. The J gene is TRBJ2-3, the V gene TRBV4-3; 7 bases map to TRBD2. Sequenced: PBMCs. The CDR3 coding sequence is TGCGCCAGCAGCCAAGATTGGAGGGGAGGGACAGATACGCAGTATTTT. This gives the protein CASSQDWRGGTDTQYF.